This TCR beta chain is drawn from a study of CD8 T cells in ankylosing spondylitis. CDR3 length equals 13 residues. Trimming took off 7 bases at V and 9 bases at J, with 16 bases between the two ends. CDR1 and CDR2 (germline): WSHSY, SAAADI. Overall study findings and caveats: Previously reported in reactive arthritis synovial fluid and blood were some of the motif variants. Blood of patients with ankylosing spondylitis appeared to be characterized by a TCR beta motif of about eight highly homologous variants. Enrichment of disease-linked clones was reportedly significant in matched ankylosing spondylitis synovial fluid.

Libraries of TCR beta came from quantitative 5'-RACE with molecular barcodes. TCRdb re-derived calls from the 5' RACE reads in MiXCR, one entry per CDR3 protein. The sample contains about 360,000 distinct CDR3 sequences, approximately 22% of which appear only once. This clonotype appeared a few times. Its matching antigen is unknown. The material sequenced was blood, either unsorted or a sorted T cell fraction (not recorded which). This sequence joins TRBV10-2 and TRBJ2-1, with TRBD2 as a possible D gene (6 bases). This sequence originates from a male donor with ankylosing spondylitis or in good health (not recorded which). CDR3: CASISGTNLEQFF. The CDR3, as DNA: TGCGCCAGCATTAGCGGTACGAACCTTGAGCAGTTCTTC.